Presented here are 6 T cell receptor beta chains from one specimen sequenced in a study of T cells in women clearing cervical HPV infection. The protocol was immunoSEQ multiplex PCR, while the TCRdb copy is restricted to in-frame clones and leaves out a portion. This sample lists more than 30,000 clones; its ten largest clones have roughly 3.6%. The sequencing sample was made of blood buffy coat. The receptors were gathered from a woman aged 18 to 75 with a cervical HPV16 infection that either progressed to CIN3+ or cleared (not recorded which).

On this clone: The read ends 3 residues before the CDR3 terminus; that terminus is restored from the germline J gene. The J gene is TRBJ2-7, the V gene TRBV5-5, with D possibly matching TRBD2 (5 bases). Germline V gene data show CDR1 as SGHKS and CDR2 as YYEKEE (reference sequence). This CDR3 spans 14 amino acids. V was pared by 0 bases and J by 3 bases, with 10 bases between. The CDR3 loop reads CASSLVSSYYEQYF. The DNA read from the CDR3 is TGTGCCAGCAGCTTGGTGTCTAGCTACTACGAG.

A word on this clone: The CDR3 goes on 3 residues after the read ends, and that part is filled in from the germline J gene. The V gene is TRBV20-1, the J gene TRBJ2-3, with 9 bases identical to TRBD2. CDR1 DFQATT and CDR2 SNEGSKA come from the germline V gene (reference sequence). This CDR3 is built from 15 residues. The junction had 2 bases not matched to a gene; V was cut back by 1 base and J by 0 bases. The sequenced CDR3 bases are TGCAGTGCTAGAGCTACTAGCGGGAGCACAGATACG. It yields the protein CSARATSGSTDT. The entire CDR3 protein is CSARATSGSTDTQYF.

About this clone: The read is 3 residues too short to cover the CDR3 end, so that end is filled in from the germline J gene. This chain links TRBV7-9 with TRBJ2-3, with D possibly matching TRBD2 (5 bases). The CDR3 totals 15 residues. The V and J ends lost 4 bases and 3 bases respectively, with 14 bases between them. CDR1 SEHNR and CDR2 FQNEAQ come from the germline V gene (reference sequence). The sequenced CDR3 bases are TGTGCCAGCAGCTCCAGGAGGTCGGCGACAGATACG. Its translation is CASSSRRSATDT. The entire CDR3 reads CASSSRRSATDTQYF.

Of note for this clone: Read data end 3 residues before the CDR3 end; the end is taken from the germline J gene. The chain couples TRBV5-6 to TRBJ2-1; no clear D. Trimming took 2 bases from V and 4 from J, leaving 10 bases between them. Germline V gene data show CDR1 as SGHDT and CDR2 as YYEEEE. CDR3 size: 14 residues. The CDR3 region is CASSFLDLYNEQFF. CDR3 bases read: TGTGCCAGCAGCTTCCTAGACTTGTACAATGAG.

In regard to this clone: With the read ending 3 residues before the CDR3 end, the germline J gene is used to fill in that end. The chain carries TRBV20-1 and TRBJ2-3, with 7 bases matching TRBD2. The CDR3 has 15 residues. V lost 2 bases and J lost 3; bases outside the gene matches: 8. From germline, CDR1 is DFQATT and CDR2 SNEGSKA (reference sequence). The CDR3 loop is CSARPSWGGTDTQYF. The DNA read from the CDR3 is TGCAGTGCTAGACCATCATGGGGGGGTACAGATACG.

The sequenced CDR3 bases are TGCAGTGCTAGAGTCGTAGACAGCTATGGC. This encodes CSARVVDSYG. The CDR3 in its entirety is CSARVVDSYGYTF. The V call is TRBV20-1, the J call TRBJ1-2; a weak D match, TRBD1 (5 bases). The read finishes 3 residues shy of the CDR3 end, and the germline J gene is used to complete it. V was pared by 1 base and J by 4 bases, with 10 bases between. Germline assignment: CDR1 DFQATT and CDR2 SNEGSKA (reference sequence). The CDR3 has 13 amino acids.